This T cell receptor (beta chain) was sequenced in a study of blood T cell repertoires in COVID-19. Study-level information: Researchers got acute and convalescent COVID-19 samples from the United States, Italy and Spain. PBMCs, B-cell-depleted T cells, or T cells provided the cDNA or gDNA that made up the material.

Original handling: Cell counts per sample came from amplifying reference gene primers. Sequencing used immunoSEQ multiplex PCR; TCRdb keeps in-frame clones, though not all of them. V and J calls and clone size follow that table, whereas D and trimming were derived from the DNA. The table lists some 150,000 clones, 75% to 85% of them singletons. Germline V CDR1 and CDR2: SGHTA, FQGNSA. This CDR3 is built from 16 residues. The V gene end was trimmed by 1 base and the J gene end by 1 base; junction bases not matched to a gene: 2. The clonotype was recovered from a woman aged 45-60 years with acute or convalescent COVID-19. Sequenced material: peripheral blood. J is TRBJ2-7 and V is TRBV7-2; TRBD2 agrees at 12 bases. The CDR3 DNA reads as TGTGCCAGCAGCTTAGGACTAGCGGGAGTATCCTACGAGCAGTACTTC. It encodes CASSLGLAGVSYEQYF. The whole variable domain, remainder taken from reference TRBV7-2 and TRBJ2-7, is GAGVSQSPSNKVTEKGKDVELRCDPISGHTALYWYRQSLGQGLEFLIYFQGNSAPDKSGLPSDRFSAERTGGSVSTLTIQRTQQEDSAVYLCASSLGLAGVSYEQYFGPGTRLTVT.